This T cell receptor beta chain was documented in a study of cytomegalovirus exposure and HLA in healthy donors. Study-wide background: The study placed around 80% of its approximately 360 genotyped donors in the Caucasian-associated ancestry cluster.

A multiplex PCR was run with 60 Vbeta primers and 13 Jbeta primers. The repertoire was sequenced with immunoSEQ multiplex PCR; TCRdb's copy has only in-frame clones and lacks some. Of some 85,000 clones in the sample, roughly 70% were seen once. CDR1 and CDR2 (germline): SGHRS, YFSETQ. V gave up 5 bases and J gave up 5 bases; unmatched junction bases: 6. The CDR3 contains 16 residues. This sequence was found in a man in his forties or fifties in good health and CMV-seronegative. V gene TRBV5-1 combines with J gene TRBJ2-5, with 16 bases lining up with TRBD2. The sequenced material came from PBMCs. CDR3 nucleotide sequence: TGCGCCAGCAGACCTGGGACTAGCGGGGGGGCTGAGACCCAGTACTTC. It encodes CASRPGTSGGAETQYF.